This T cell receptor (beta chain) was obtained from a study of T cells in Graves' hyperthyroidism and ophthalmopathy. Germline loops: CDR1 LGHDT, CDR2 YNNKEL (reference sequence). The trim removed 2 bases at V and 4 bases at J, leaving 6 bases unmatched. The CDR3 contains 15 residues. TCR beta CDR3 sequences were amplified from RNA transcripts. The primer set for the first-round RT-PCR of the TCR CDR3 was HTBI. TCRdb reanalysed the multiplex PCR reads using MiXCR and keeps one entry per CDR3 protein. The data contain about 380,000 distinct CDR3 sequences, approximately 13% of them singletons. At least ten counts were recorded for this clonotype. A roughly 9.3 ml volume of fresh peripheral blood provided the PBMCs.

The sequence derives from a man between 25 and 39 years old with Graves' hyperthyroidism that later progressed to Graves' ophthalmopathy. Sequenced material: blood. J is TRBJ2-3 and V is TRBV3-1; 7 bases are shared with TRBD2. The CDR3 nucleotides are TGTGCCAGCAGCCAATCTAGCGGACCGGCAGATACGCAGTATTTT. Translation: CASSQSSGPADTQYF.